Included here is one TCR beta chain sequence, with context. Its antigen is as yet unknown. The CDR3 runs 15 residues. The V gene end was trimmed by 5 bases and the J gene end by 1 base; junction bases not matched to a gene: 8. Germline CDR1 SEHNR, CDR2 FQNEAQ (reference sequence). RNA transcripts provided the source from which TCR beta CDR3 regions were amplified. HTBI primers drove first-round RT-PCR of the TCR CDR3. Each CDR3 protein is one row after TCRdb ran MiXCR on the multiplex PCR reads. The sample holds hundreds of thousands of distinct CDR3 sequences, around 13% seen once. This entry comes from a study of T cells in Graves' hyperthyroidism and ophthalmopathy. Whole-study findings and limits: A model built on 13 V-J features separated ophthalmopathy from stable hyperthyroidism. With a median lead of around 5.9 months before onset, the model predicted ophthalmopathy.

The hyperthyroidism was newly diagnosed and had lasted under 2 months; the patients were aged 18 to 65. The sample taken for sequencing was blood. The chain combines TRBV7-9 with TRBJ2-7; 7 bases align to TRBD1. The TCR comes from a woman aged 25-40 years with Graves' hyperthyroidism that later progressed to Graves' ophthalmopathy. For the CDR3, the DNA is TGTGCCAGCAGCCCGCAGACAGGGCAATCCTACGAGCAGTACTTC. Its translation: CASSPQTGQSYEQYF.